This TCR beta chain came from a study of T cell responses to AZD1222 COVID-19 vaccine. Whole-study results and caveats: Only a handful of individuals given AZD1222 were seropositive at baseline. Unmutated variant regions reportedly attract nearly half of all spike-specific TCRs.

Profiled with immunoSEQ multiplex PCR; TCRdb holds only in-frame clones, not every one. The sample holds around 86,000 clones; 90% are singletons and the top ten take roughly 9.1%. Concerning this clone itself: The antigen remains unidentified.

The CDR3 runs to 14 residues. V shed 6 bases, J shed 6 bases, and the junction held 8 bases outside the gene matches. Germline V CDR1 and CDR2: MNHEY, SVGAGI. Sequences were derived from peripheral blood, sampled on day 0 of AZD1222 vaccination. This chain connects TRBV6-5 to TRBJ1-1; TRBD1 aligns across 9 bases. This TCR derives from an adult in good health. Here the CDR3 DNA reads TGTGCCAGCAGGCATCGGACAGGGGAGGCTGAAGCTTTCTTT. This sequence encodes CASRHRTGEAEAFF.